This entry is about one TCR beta chain. These data are taken from a study of CD8 T cells in Susac syndrome. The study used treatment-naive patients who had stable or active relapsing-remitting disease as multiple sclerosis controls. The CDR3 is 8 amino acids. The germline V and J ends were trimmed by 7 bases and 10 bases, with 5 bases remaining between them. Germline CDR1 is MNHEY and CDR2 is SMNVEV (reference sequence). Random hexamers served to reverse transcribe about 0.5 to 1 ug RNA. Across 54 Vbeta and 13 Jbeta, immunoSEQ multiplex PCR amplified TCR beta CDR3. Using its own MiXCR run on the immunoSEQ multiplex PCR reads, TCRdb lists one record per CDR3 protein. The sample consists of some 450,000 distinct CDR3 sequences, approximately 85% of them appearing once.

The sequenced sample consisted of CD8+ T cells from PBMCs. The source is a human donor with multiple sclerosis. V gene TRBV27 combines with J gene TRBJ2-7; no reliable D call. Here the CDR3 DNA reads TGTGCCAGCAAGTCCCAGTACTTC. Protein: CASKSQYF.